These 6 T cell receptor beta chains were all obtained from the same sample, sequenced in a study of blood T cell repertoires in COVID-19. The repertoire was sequenced with immunoSEQ multiplex PCR; TCRdb's copy has only in-frame clones and lacks some. Among around 200,000 clones listed, around 91% were seen once. Material for sequencing was PBMCs or T cells enriched from blood (not recorded which). The receptors stem from a young woman who had recovered from COVID-19.

V usage is TRBV9 and J usage is TRBJ2-1, with D hard to call. Germline loops: CDR1 SGDLS, CDR2 YYNGEE. This CDR3 has 15 residues. V was trimmed by 0 bases and J by 0 bases, leaving 7 bases between them. CDR3 bases: TGTGCCAGCAGCGTAGGGTCCAGCTCCTACAATGAGCAGTTCTTC. The encoded protein is CASSVGSSSYNEQFF. Full variable domain (remainder filled in from reference TRBV9 and TRBJ2-1): DSGVTQTPKHLITATGQRVTLRCSPRSGDLSVYWYQQSLDQGLQFLIQYYNGEERAKGNILERFSAQQFPDLHSELNLSSLELGDSALYFCASSVGSSSYNEQFFGPGTRLTVL.

The chain couples TRBV4-3 to TRBJ2-1; D gene unclear. This CDR3 spans 16 amino acids. Germline V CDR1 and CDR2: LGHNA, YSLEER. The V gene lost 0 bases and the J gene lost 1 base, with 10 bases spanning the gap. CDR3 residues: CASSQESTASYNEQFF. CDR3 nucleotides: TGCGCCAGCAGCCAAGAAAGTACCGCGTCCTACAATGAGCAGTTCTTC.

The V gene is TRBV9, the J gene TRBJ2-1; the match to TRBD2 covers 10 bases. The V segment lost 3 bases and the J segment 9 bases; nucleotides outside the gene matches: 6. This CDR3 contains 14 residues. Germline V lookup: CDR1 SGDLS, CDR2 YYNGEE. CDR3 protein: CASSGSGRATEQFF. CDR3 nucleotide sequence: TGTGCCAGCAGCGGCAGCGGGAGGGCCACTGAGCAGTTCTTC.

The chain's CDR3 is CASTPDRGPGYGYTF. In DNA form, the CDR3 reads TGTGCCAGCACCCCGGACAGGGGGCCTGGGTATGGCTACACCTTC. The chain uses TRBV7-9 and TRBJ1-2; 11 bases are shared with TRBD1. The V segment lost 7 bases and the J segment 5 bases; nucleotides outside the gene matches: 9. The germline V gene has CDR1 SEHNR and CDR2 FQNEAQ (reference sequence). The CDR3 runs 15 residues.

V and J are TRBV7-9 and TRBJ1-1; TRBD1 agrees at 8 bases. Germline V gene data show CDR1 as SEHNR and CDR2 as FQNEAQ (reference sequence). This CDR3 comprises 15 residues. V dropped 3 bases and J dropped 4; count of bases not matched to a gene: 7. The CDR3 loop is CASSFSAGGLTEAFF. Written as DNA, the CDR3 is TGTGCCAGCAGCTTTTCGGCAGGGGGCCTCACTGAAGCTTTCTTT.

The genes are TRBV7-9 and TRBJ1-1; perhaps TRBD1 as D (6 bases). CDR1 and CDR2 from the germline V gene are SEHNR and FQNEAQ (reference sequence). The CDR3 spans 15 residues. V lost 5 bases, J lost 1 base, and 14 bases lay in between. DNA of the CDR3: TGTGCCAGCAGCGCCCCGGCAGGGGCGAACACTGAAGCTTTCTTT. Translated, it gives CASSAPAGANTEAFF.